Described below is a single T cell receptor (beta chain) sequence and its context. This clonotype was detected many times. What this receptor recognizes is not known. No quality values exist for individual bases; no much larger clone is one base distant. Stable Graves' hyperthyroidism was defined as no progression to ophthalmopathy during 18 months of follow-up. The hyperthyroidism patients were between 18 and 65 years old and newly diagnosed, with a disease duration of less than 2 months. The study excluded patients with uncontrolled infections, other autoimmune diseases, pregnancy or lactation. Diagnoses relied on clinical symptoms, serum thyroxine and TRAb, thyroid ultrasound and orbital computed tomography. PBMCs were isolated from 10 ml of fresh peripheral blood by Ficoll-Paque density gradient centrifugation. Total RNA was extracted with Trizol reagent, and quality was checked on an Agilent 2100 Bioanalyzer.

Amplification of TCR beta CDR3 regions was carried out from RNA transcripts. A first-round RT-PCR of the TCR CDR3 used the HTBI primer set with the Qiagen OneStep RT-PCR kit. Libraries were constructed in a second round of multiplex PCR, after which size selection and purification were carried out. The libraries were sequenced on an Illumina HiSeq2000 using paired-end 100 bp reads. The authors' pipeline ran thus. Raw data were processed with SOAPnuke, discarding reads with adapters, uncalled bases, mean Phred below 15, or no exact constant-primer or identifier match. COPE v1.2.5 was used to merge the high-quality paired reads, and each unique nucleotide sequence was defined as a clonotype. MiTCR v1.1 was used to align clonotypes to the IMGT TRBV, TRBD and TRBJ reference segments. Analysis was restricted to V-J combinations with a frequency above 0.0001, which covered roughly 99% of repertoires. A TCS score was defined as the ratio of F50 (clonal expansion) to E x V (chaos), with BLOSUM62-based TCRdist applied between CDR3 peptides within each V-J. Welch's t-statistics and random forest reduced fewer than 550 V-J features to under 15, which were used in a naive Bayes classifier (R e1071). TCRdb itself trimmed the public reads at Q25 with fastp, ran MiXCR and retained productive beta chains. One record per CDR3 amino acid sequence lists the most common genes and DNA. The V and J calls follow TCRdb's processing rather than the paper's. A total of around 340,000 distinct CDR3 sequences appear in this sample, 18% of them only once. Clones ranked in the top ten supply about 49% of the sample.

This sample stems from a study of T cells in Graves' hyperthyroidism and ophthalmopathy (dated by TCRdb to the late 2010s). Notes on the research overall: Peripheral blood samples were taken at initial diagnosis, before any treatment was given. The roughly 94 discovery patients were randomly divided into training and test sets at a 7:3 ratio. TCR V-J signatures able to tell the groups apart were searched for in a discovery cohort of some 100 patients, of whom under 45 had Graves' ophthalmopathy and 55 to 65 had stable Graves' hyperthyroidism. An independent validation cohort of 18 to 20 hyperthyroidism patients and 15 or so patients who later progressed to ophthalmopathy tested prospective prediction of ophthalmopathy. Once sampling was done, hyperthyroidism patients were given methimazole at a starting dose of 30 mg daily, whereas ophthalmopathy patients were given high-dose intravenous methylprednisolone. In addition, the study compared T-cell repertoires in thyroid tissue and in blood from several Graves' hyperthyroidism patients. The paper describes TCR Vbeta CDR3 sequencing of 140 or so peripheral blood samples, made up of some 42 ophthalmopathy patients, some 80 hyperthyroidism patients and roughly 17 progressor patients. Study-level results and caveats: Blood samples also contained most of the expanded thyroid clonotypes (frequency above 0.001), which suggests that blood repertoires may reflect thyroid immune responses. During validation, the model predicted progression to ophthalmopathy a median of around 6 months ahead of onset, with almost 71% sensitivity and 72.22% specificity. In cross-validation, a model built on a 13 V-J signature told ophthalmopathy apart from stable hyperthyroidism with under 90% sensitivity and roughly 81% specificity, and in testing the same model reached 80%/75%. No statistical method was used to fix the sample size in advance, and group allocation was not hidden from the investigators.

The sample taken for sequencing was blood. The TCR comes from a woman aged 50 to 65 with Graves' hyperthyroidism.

The CDR3 protein: CASSLSGTGMDIQYF. The DNA reads as follows: TGTGCCAGCAGCCTATCCGGGACAGGGATGGACATTCAGTACTTC. Recombination joined TRBV28 with TRBJ2-4; the central 9 bases match TRBD1. After removal of 6 bases from V and 8 bases from J, the junction retains 11 bases not matched to a gene. Counted from cysteine to phenylalanine, this CDR3 has 15 amino acids. CDR3 DNA only is kept here, 45 bases in frame from base 1. The germline V gene sets CDR1 to MDHEN and CDR2 to SYDVKM. This CDR3, with the reference TRBV28 and TRBJ2-4 proteins standing in past its ends, gives the full variable domain DVKVTQSSRYLVKRTGEKVFLECVQDMDHENMFWYRQDPGLGLRLIYFSYDVKMKEKGDIPEGYSVSREKKERFSLILESASTNQTSMYLCASSLSGTGMDIQYFGAGTRLSVL.